These 10 T cell receptor beta chains were all obtained from the same sample, sequenced in a study of T-cell reconstitution after alpha-beta-depleted transplantation in children. Using unique molecular identifiers, the investigators prepared the TCRbeta library. TCRdb analysed the PCR reads with MiXCR anew, one entry per CDR3 protein. The sample has a few hundred thousand distinct CDR3 sequences, roughly a quarter seen once. Sequencing was performed on PBMCs, taken before TCRalphabeta/CD19-depleted stem cell transplant. Receptors originate from a boy under two years old with Wiskott-Aldrich syndrome, due to receive a stem cell transplant.

This chain joins TRBV2 and TRBJ2-1; D is possibly TRBD1 or TRBD2 (6 bases each). The germline V and J ends were trimmed by 4 bases and 5 bases, with 15 bases remaining between them. The CDR3 runs 15 residues. Per the germline V gene, CDR1 is SNHLY and CDR2 is FYNNEI. The CDR3 sequence is CASSGRLRDNNEQFF. CDR3 DNA sequence: TGTGCCAGCAGTGGTCGTCTGCGGGACAACAATGAGCAGTTCTTC.

The sample holds many counts of this clonotype. Written as DNA, the CDR3 is TGTGCCAGCAGGTTCAGCGGGAGCTCCTACAATGAGCAGTTCTTC. Translated, it gives CASRFSGSSYNEQFF. The J gene is TRBJ2-1, the V gene TRBV12-3 or TRBV12-4; 8 nucleotides match TRBD2. J gave up 0 bases and V 6 bases, and 4 bases lay outside the gene matches. The CDR3 has 15 residues.

In its sample, this clonotype was seen a few times. This chain uses TRBV13 with TRBJ2-1, with 7 nucleotides matching TRBD2. The length of the CDR3 is 14 residues. Germline V gene data show CDR1 as PRHDT and CDR2 as FYEKMQ (reference sequence). Trimming removed 3 bases from V and 8 bases from J; junction bases left unmatched: 7. CDR3 DNA: TGTGCCAGCAGCTTCCGCGGGAGAGTAGATGAGCAGTTCTTC. Translation: CASSFRGRVDEQFF.

This clonotype occurred a few times. The chain recombines TRBV5-1 with TRBJ2-3; 12 bases map to TRBD2. The V gene's germline CDR1 is SGHRS and CDR2 YFSETQ. V lost 4 bases to trimming and J lost 7 bases; unmatched junction nucleotides: 7. This CDR3 has 15 residues. In DNA form, the CDR3 reads TGCGCCAGCAGCCCGACTAGCGGGAGAGGAAATACGCAGTATTTT. Translated: CASSPTSGRGNTQYF.

The chain combines TRBV18 with TRBJ1-6; D is ambiguous. Trimming stripped 4 bases from V and 7 bases from J, with 20 bases between. The CDR3 length is 17 residues. CDR1 and CDR2 (germline): KGHSH, LQKENI. The CDR3 protein is CASSRSGFSQENSPLHF. The DNA of the CDR3 is TGTGCCAGCTCACGGTCGGGCTTCTCCCAGGAAAATTCACCCCTCCACTTT.

The table lists this clonotype with a few counts. The genes are TRBV27 and TRBJ2-1; no clear D. CDR1 is MNHEY and CDR2 is SMNVEV in the germline V gene (reference sequence). The V gene lost 3 bases and the J gene lost 5 bases, with 14 bases spanning the gap. The length of the CDR3 is 15 residues. The CDR3 bases are TGTGCCAGCAGTTTCGTTTGGAACCCACACAATGAGCAGTTCTTC. It encodes CASSFVWNPHNEQFF.

This chain uses TRBV20-1 with TRBJ2-7; tentatively, D is TRBD1 (5 bases). This CDR3 comprises 13 residues. From germline, CDR1 is DFQATT and CDR2 SNEGSKA (reference sequence). Trimming removed 5 bases from V and 7 bases from J, with 18 bases in between. In DNA, the CDR3 is TGCAGTGCTGGCGTGGTTGGGGCAGGAGAGCAGTACTTC. This gives the protein CSAGVVGAGEQYF.

This sequence joins TRBV20-1 and TRBJ2-3; D might be TRBD2 (5 bases). This CDR3 has 16 amino acids. V shed 0 bases and J shed 2 bases, with 15 bases lying between them. The germline V gene has CDR1 DFQATT and CDR2 SNEGSKA (reference sequence). The CDR3 protein is CSARDGERGYTDTQYF. CDR3 DNA sequence: TGCAGTGCTAGAGATGGGGAGCGCGGCTACACAGATACGCAGTATTTT.

The chain is built from TRBV5-1 and TRBJ2-1; 12 bases fit TRBD2. The J segment lost 6 bases and the V segment lost 3 bases, leaving 7 bases of the junction unmatched. This CDR3 region has 16 residues. Germline V gene sequence: CDR1 SGHRS, CDR2 YFSETQ. CDR3 sequence: CASSSPGLAGLNEQFF. The CDR3 DNA reads as TGCGCCAGCAGCTCCCCGGGACTAGCGGGCCTCAATGAGCAGTTCTTC.

The V and J genes are TRBV27 and TRBJ2-1; weak D call: TRBD2 (5 bases). This CDR3 has 16 amino acids. V lost 7 bases and J 2 bases, leaving 18 bases between the germline ends. CDR1 and CDR2 (germline): MNHEY, SMNVEV (reference sequence). Here the CDR3 DNA reads TGTGCCAGCATGATTAGGGCGGACTCCACCTACAATGAGCAGTTCTTC. Encoded protein: CASMIRADSTYNEQFF.